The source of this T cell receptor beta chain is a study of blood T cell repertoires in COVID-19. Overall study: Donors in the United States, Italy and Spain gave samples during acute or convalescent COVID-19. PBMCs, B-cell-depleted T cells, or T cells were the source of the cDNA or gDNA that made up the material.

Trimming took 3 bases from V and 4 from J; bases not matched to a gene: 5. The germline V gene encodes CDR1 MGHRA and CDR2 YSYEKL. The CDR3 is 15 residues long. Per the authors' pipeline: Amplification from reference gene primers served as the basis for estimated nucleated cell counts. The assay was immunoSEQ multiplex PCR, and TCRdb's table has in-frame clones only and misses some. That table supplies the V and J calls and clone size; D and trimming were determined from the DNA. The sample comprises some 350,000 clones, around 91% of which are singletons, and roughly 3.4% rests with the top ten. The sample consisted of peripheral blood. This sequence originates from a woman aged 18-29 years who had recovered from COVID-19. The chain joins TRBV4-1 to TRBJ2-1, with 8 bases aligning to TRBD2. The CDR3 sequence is CASSHRGLGYNEQFF. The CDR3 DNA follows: TGCGCCAGCAGCCACCGGGGACTAGGGTACAATGAGCAGTTCTTC.